The clone carrying this T cell receptor (beta chain) was detected only once. The sample belongs to a study of blood T cell repertoires in COVID-19. Study as a whole: COVID-19 samples from acute and convalescent phases originated in the United States, Italy and Spain. Sources were T cells, B-cell-depleted T cells, or PBMCs; the material itself was cDNA or gDNA.

In the original analysis: The authors estimated nucleated cell counts from reference gene primer amplification. The protocol was immunoSEQ multiplex PCR, while the TCRdb copy is restricted to in-frame clones and leaves out a portion. Clone size and the V and J calls come from that table; the DNA yielded D and trimming. The sample comprises about 230,000 clones, over 65% of which are singletons, and under 3% rests with the top ten. This CDR3 has 15 residues. Looked up from germline, CDR1 is MNHEY and CDR2 is SMNVEV (reference sequence). V was pared by 1 base and J by 5 bases, with 14 bases between. The TCR sequence derives from a woman between 70 and 85 years old with active or convalescent COVID-19. The chain uses TRBV27 and TRBJ1-1, with D perhaps TRBD1 (6 bases). Sequenced sample: peripheral blood. CDR3 nucleotide sequence: TGTGCCAGCAGTTTATTCTCAGGGGCGAATACTGAAGCTTTCTTT. It codes for CASSLFSGANTEAFF.